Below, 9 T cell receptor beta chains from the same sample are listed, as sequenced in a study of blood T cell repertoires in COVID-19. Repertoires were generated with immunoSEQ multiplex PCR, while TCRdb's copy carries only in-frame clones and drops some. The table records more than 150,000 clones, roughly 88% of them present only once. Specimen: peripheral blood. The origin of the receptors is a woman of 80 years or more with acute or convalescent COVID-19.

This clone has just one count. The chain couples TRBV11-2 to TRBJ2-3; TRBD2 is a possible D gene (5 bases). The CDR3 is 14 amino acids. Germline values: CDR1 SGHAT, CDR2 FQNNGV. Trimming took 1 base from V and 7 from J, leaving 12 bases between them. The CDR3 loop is CASSLVVSEHTQYF. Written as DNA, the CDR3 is TGTGCCAGCAGCTTAGTTGTTAGCGAGCATACGCAGTATTTT.

CDR3 sequence: CASSPRTGVGYTF. DNA for the CDR3: TGTGCCAGCAGCCCCCGGACAGGAGTAGGCTACACCTTC. J is TRBJ1-2 and V is TRBV7-8; 7 bases fit TRBD1. The germline V gene encodes CDR1 SGHVS and CDR2 FQNEAQ. Trimming took 5 bases from V and 8 from J; bases not matched to a gene: 8. The CDR3 consists of 13 residues.

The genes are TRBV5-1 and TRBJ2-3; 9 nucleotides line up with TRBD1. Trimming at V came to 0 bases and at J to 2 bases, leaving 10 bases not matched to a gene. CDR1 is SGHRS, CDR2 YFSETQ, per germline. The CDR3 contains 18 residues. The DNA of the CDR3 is TGCGCCAGCAGCTTGGATTTTTCGGGACAGGGTTACACAGATACGCAGTATTTT. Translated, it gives CASSLDFSGQGYTDTQYF.

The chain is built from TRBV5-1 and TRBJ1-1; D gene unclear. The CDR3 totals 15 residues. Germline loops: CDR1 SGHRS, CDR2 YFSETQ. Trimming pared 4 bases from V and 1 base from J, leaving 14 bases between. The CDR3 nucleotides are TGCGCCAGCAGCCACAACCCACAAAGGAACACTGAAGCTTTCTTT. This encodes CASSHNPQRNTEAFF. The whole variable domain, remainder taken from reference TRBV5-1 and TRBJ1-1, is KAGVTQTPRYLIKTRGQQVTLSCSPISGHRSVSWYQQTPGQGLQFLFEYFSETQRNKGNFPGRFSGRQFSNSRSEMNVSTLELGDSALYLCASSHNPQRNTEAFFGQGTRLTVV.

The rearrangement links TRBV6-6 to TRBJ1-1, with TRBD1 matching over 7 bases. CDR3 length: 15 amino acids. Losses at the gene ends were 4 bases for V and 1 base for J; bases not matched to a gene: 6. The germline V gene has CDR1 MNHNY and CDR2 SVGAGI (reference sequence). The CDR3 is CASSSNRQGNTEAFF. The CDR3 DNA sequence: TGTGCCAGCAGTTCAAATCGACAGGGGAACACTGAAGCTTTCTTT.

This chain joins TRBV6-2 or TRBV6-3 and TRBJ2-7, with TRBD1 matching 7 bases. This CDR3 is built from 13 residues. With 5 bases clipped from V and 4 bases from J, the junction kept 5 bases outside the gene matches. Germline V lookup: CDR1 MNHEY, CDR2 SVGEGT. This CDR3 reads CASSRTGPYEQYF. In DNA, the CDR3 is TGTGCCAGCAGTCGGACAGGACCATACGAGCAGTACTTC.

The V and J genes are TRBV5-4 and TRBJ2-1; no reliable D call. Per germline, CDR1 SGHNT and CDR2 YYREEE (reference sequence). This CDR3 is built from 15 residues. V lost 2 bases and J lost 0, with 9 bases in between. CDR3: CASSLYASSYNEQFF. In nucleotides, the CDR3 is TGTGCCAGCAGCTTATACGCCAGCTCCTACAATGAGCAGTTCTTC.

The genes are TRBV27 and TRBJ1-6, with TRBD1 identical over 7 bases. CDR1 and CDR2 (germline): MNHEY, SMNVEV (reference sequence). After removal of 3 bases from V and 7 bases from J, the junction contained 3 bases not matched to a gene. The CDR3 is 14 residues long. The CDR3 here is CASSLTGPNSPLHF. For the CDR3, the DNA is TGTGCCAGCAGTTTGACAGGGCCGAATTCACCCCTCCACTTT.

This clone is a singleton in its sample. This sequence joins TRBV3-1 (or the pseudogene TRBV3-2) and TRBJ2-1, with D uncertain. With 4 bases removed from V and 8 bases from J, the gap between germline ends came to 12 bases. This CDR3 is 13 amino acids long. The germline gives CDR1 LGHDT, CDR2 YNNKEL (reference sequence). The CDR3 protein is CASSLTSAHEQFF. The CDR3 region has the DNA TGTGCCAGCAGCCTTACAAGTGCCCATGAGCAGTTCTTC.